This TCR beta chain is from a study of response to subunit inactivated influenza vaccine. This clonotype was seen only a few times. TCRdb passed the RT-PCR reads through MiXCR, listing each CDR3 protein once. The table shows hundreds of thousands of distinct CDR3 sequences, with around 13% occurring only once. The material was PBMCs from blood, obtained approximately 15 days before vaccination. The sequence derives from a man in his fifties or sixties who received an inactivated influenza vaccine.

This CDR3 is CASSSERTGDYEQYF. The CDR3 coding sequence is TGTGCCAGCAGCTCCGAGAGGACAGGGGACTACGAGCAGTACTTC. V gene TRBV7-9 combines with J gene TRBJ2-7; the match to TRBD1 covers 9 bases. The trim removed 4 bases at V and 3 bases at J, leaving 7 bases unmatched. In germline, CDR1 is SEHNR, CDR2 FQNEAQ (reference sequence). The CDR3 extends over 15 amino acids.